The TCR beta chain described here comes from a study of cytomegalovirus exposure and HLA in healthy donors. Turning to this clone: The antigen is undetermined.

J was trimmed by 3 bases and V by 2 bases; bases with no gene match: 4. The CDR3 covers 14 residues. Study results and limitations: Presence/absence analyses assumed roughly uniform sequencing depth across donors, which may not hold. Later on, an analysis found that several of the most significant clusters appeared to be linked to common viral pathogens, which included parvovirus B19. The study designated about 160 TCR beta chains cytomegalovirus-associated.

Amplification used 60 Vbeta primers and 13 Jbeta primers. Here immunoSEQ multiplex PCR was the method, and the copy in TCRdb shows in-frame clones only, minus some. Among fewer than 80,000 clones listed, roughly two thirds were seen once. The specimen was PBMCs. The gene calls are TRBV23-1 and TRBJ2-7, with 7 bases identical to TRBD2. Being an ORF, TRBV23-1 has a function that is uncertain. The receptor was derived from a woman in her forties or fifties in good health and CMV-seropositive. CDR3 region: CASSQGPSGYEQYF. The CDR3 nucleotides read TGCGCCAGCAGTCAAGGTCCTAGCGGCTACGAGCAGTACTTC.